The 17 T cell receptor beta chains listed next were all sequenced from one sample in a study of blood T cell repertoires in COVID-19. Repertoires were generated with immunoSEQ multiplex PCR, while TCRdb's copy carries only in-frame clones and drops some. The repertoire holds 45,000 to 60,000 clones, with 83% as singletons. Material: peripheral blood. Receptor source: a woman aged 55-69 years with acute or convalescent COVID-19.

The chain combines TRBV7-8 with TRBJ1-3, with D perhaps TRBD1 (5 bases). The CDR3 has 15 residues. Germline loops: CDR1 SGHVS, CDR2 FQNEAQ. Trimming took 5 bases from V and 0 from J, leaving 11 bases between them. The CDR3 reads CASSQQAFSGNTIYF. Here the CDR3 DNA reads TGTGCCAGCAGCCAACAGGCGTTCTCTGGAAACACCATATATTTT.

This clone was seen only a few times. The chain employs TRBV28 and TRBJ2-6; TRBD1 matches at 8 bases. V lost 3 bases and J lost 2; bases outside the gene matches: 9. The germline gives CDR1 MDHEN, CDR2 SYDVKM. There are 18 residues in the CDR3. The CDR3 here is CASSFLMDRVTGANVLTF. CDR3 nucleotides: TGTGCCAGCAGTTTTCTAATGGACAGGGTCACTGGGGCCAACGTCCTGACTTTC.

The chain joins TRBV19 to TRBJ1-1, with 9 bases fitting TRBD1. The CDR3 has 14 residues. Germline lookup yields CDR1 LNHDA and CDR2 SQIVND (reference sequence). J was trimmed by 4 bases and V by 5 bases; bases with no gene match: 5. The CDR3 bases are TGTGCCAGTAGTGCACCGGGACAGGGCACTGAAGCTTTCTTT. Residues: CASSAPGQGTEAFF.

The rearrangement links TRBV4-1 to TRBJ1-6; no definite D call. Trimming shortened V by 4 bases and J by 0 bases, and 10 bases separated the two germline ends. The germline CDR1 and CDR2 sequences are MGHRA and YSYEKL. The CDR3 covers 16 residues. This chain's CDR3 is CASSPLVSSYNSPLHF. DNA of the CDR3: TGCGCCAGCAGCCCTCTAGTGAGCTCCTATAATTCACCCCTCCACTTT.

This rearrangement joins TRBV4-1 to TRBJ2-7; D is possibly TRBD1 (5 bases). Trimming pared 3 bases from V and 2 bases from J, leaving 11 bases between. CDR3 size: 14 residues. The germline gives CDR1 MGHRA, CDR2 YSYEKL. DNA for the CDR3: TGCGCCAGCAGCCAGGCACAGGTAGCCTACGAGCAGTACTTC. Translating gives CASSQAQVAYEQYF.

The CDR3 DNA reads as TGTGCCAGCAGTTTGGTCGACGAACCAGGGCGCCAATCGGAGACCCAGTACTTC. Its translation is CASSLVDEPGRQSETQYF. This chain joins TRBV27 and TRBJ2-5, with D perhaps TRBD1 (5 bases). Germline-derived CDR1 and CDR2 are MNHEY and SMNVEV (reference sequence). The CDR3 is made up of 18 amino acids. Trimming cost V 3 bases and J 5 bases, with 25 bases left between them.

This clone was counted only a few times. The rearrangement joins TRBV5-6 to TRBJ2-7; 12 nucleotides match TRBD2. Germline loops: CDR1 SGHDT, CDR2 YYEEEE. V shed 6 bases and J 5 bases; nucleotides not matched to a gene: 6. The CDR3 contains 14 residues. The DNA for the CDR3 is TGTGCCAGCAACTGGGGACTAGCGGGCGACGAGCAGTACTTC. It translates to CASNWGLAGDEQYF.

The CDR3 coding sequence is TGTGCCAGTAGTATTGAACTTCTACGGACAGGGGCCTCTGGAAACACCATATATTTT. This encodes CASSIELLRTGASGNTIYF. The gene calls are TRBV19 and TRBJ1-3; TRBD1 matches at 9 bases. The CDR3 extends over 19 amino acids. Trimming at V came to 3 bases and at J to 0 bases, leaving 12 bases not matched to a gene. Germline V gives CDR1 LNHDA, CDR2 SQIVND (reference sequence).

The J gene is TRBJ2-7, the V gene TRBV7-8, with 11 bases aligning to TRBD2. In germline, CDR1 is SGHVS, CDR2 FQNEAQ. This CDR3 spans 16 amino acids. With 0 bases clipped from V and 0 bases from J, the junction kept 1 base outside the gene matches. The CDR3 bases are TGTGCCAGCAGCTTAGCGACTAGCGGGACCTCCTACGAGCAGTACTTC. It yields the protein CASSLATSGTSYEQYF.

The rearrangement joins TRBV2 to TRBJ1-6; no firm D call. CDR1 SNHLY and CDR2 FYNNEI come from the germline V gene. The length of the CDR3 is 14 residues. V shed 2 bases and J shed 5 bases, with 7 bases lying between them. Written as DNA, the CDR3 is TGTGCCAGCAGTGAATATGCAGATAATTCACCCCTCCACTTT. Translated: CASSEYADNSPLHF.

The CDR3 bases are TGTGCCAGCAGCTTAGGACCAACCCCCGGGACTCAGAACCAGCATTTT. Translated: CASSLGPTPGTQNQHF. This sequence joins TRBV7-8 and TRBJ1-5; a possible D gene is TRBD1 (5 bases). Germline V gene data show CDR1 as SGHVS and CDR2 as FQNEAQ. The germline V and J ends were trimmed by 1 base and 12 bases, with 22 bases remaining between them. This CDR3 has 16 amino acids.

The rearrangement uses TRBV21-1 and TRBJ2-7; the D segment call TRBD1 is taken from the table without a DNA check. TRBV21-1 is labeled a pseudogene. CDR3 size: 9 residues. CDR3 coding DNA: TGTGCCAGACACTACGAGCAGTACTTC. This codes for CARHYEQYF.

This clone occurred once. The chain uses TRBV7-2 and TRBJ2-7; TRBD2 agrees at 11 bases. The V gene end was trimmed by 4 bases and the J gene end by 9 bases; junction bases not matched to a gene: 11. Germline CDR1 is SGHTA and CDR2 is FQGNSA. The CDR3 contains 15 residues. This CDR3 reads CASSSSGRWFLGQYF. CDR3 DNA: TGTGCCAGCAGCTCTAGCGGGAGGTGGTTTCTGGGGCAGTACTTC.

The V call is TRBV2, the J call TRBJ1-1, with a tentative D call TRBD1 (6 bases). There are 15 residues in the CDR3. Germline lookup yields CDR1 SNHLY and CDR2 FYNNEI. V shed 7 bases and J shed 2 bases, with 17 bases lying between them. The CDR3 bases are TGTGCCAGCAAGAGGGGGGGCAGCAGAAACACTGAAGCTTTCTTT. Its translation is CASKRGGSRNTEAFF.

The CDR3 region is CASMAETNTGELFF. The CDR3, as DNA: TGCGCCAGCATGGCGGAGACGAACACCGGGGAGCTGTTTTTT. The rearrangement links TRBV5-1 to TRBJ2-2; D is unclear. This CDR3 region has 14 residues. The V end lost 6 bases, the J end lost 0 bases, and 9 bases lay between the germline ends. CDR1 is SGHRS and CDR2 is YFSETQ in the germline V gene.

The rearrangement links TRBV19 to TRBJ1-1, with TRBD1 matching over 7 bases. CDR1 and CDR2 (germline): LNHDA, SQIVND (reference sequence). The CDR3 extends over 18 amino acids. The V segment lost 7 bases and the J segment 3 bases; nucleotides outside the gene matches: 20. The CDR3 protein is CASIPSPGGGIRDTEAFF. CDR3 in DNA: TGTGCCAGTATCCCGAGCCCAGGGGGAGGTATAAGGGACACTGAAGCTTTCTTT.

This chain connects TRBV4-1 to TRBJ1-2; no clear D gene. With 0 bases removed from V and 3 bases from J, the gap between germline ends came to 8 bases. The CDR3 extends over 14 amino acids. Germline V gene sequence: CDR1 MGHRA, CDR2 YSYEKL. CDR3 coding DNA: TGCGCCAGCAGCCAAGATATTGCAGACTATGGCTACACCTTC. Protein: CASSQDIADYGYTF.